This paragraph reports one T cell receptor beta chain. This clonotype has a count of ten or more. It has no known antigen specificity. Qualities for individual bases were not recorded, and no much larger clone is one base off. This entry belongs to a study of T cells in Graves' hyperthyroidism and ophthalmopathy (dated by TCRdb to the late 2010s). For the study in its entirety: Peripheral blood samples were taken at initial diagnosis, before any treatment was given. To identify TCR V-J signatures that set the groups apart, the researchers used a discovery cohort of approximately 98 patients, made up of around 40 with Graves' ophthalmopathy and some 55 with stable Graves' hyperthyroidism. Prospective prediction of ophthalmopathy was tested in an independent validation cohort of approximately 19 hyperthyroidism patients and 17 patients who later progressed to ophthalmopathy. The approximately 100 discovery patients were randomly divided into training and test sets at a 7:3 ratio. Thyroid tissue and blood T-cell repertoires from more than five Graves' hyperthyroidism patients were also compared in the study. After blood sampling, hyperthyroidism patients were treated with methimazole at a starting dose of 30 mg daily, and ophthalmopathy patients were treated with high-dose intravenous methylprednisolone. The paper describes TCR Vbeta CDR3 sequencing of fewer than 150 peripheral blood samples, made up of 40 to 45 ophthalmopathy patients, roughly 75 hyperthyroidism patients and 17 progressor patients. Summary of the overall study and its limitations: No statistical method was used to set the sample size in advance, and investigators knew the group allocation. Blood samples also contained most of the expanded thyroid clonotypes (frequency above 0.001), which suggests that blood repertoires may reflect thyroid immune responses. Ophthalmopathy was separated from stable hyperthyroidism by a 13 V-J signature model, with over 85% sensitivity and about 84% specificity obtained in cross-validation and 80%/75% obtained in testing. In validation, the model predicted progression to ophthalmopathy a median of about 6.5 months before onset, with 65% to 71% sensitivity and about 75% specificity.

From cysteine to phenylalanine, the CDR3 is 13 amino acids long. The DNA shown is the 39-base CDR3, in frame from base 1. The germline V gene provides CDR1 SGHRS and CDR2 YFSETQ. V is clipped by 4 bases and J by 7 bases, and the sequence between their germline boundaries is 15 bases long. Stable Graves' hyperthyroidism was defined as the absence of progression to ophthalmopathy over 18 months of follow-up. Hyperthyroidism patients were newly diagnosed, with disease duration under 2 months, and aged 18 to 65 years. The study excluded patients with uncontrolled infections, other autoimmune diseases, pregnancy or lactation. Clinical symptoms, serum thyroxine and TRAb, thyroid ultrasound, and orbital computed tomography formed the basis for the diagnoses. PBMCs were separated from around 9.1 ml of fresh peripheral blood using Ficoll-Paque density gradient centrifugation. Trizol reagent was used to extract total RNA, and RNA quality was then checked on an Agilent 2100 Bioanalyzer.

The TCR beta CDR3 regions were amplified from RNA transcripts. For the first round of RT-PCR on the TCR CDR3, the HTBI primer set was used together with the Qiagen OneStep RT-PCR kit. The libraries were constructed in a second round of multiplex PCR and then size-selected and purified. The libraries were sequenced on an Illumina HiSeq2000 using paired-end 100 bp reads. The published analysis was carried out like this. SOAPnuke was used to process the raw data, removing reads that contained adapters or uncalled bases, had a mean Phred below 15, or lacked an exact match to the constant primer or identifier. COPE v1.2.5 was used to merge the high-quality paired reads, and each unique nucleotide sequence was defined as a clonotype. MiTCR v1.1 was used to align clonotypes to the IMGT TRBV, TRBD and TRBJ reference segments. The analysis included only V-J combinations with a frequency above 0.0001, which together covered roughly 99% of the repertoires. A TCS score was defined as the ratio of F50 (clonal expansion) to E x V (chaos), with BLOSUM62-based TCRdist applied between CDR3 peptides within each V-J. Welch's t-statistics and random forest reduced roughly 530 V-J features to 10 to 15, which were used in a naive Bayes classifier (R e1071). Using fastp at Q25 and MiXCR, TCRdb reprocessed the public reads and kept productive beta chains. CDR3 protein sequences are deduplicated, and each keeps its most common genes and DNA. None of the V and J calls come from the authors' own analysis; TCRdb made them. The table for this sample lists some 360,000 distinct CDR3 sequences; approximately 15% of them were counted only once. Approximately 11% of the sample is in the top ten clones.

The material sequenced was blood. The origin of this receptor is an older woman with Graves' hyperthyroidism. The chain uses TRBV5-1 and TRBJ2-7; TRBD2 is possibly the D segment (5 matching bases). The nucleotides read TGCGCCAGCAGCCCGGACTCCTCGGGGGAGCAGTACTTC. It translates to CASSPDSSGEQYF.